Reported below is one T cell receptor beta chain. This clonotype was seen at least ten times. Its antigen has not been determined. Per-base quality was not reported, and no clone a single base away is much larger than it. The entry originates in a study of T-cell reconstitution after alpha-beta-depleted transplantation in children (dated by TCRdb to 2016 to 2017). Background for the entire study: T-cell immune reconstitution after TCRalphabeta/CD19-depleted allogeneic hematopoietic cell transplantation in children was quantitatively tracked in the study by means of TCR repertoire profiling.

V loses 5 bases, J loses 10 bases, and the germline ends lie 15 bases apart. The CDR3, from cysteine to phenylalanine, totals 14 residues. Only CDR3 DNA is held: 42 bases, read in frame from base 1. Receptor libraries were prepared by PCR. The instrument given in TCRdb is Illumina HiSeq 2500. TCR libraries were prepared with molecular barcoding, using unique molecular identifiers to normalize TCRbeta repertoire quantification. The raw public reads went through TCRdb reprocessing: fastp at Q25, MiXCR clone calling, in-frame beta chains kept. A single entry per CDR3 protein holds the most common genes and DNA from its merged rows. This sample comprises 90,000 to 130,000 distinct CDR3 sequences, under 13% of them detected only once. In total, the top ten clones hold about 7.3% of the sample.

The specimen comprised PBMCs from the stem cell graft donor, sampled from the stem cell graft. Recombination joined TRBV12-3 or TRBV12-4 with TRBJ1-6; tentative D gene TRBD1, with 6 bases matching. The origin of this receptor is a human donor who donated a stem cell graft to a child with acute lymphoblastic leukemia. This receptor carries the CDR3 CASSNSPQGSPLHF. The DNA sequence follows: TGTGCCAGCAGTAATTCACCGCAGGGGTCACCCCTCCACTTT.